The 15 T cell receptor beta chains in this list originate from one sample, sequenced in a study of cytomegalovirus exposure and HLA in healthy donors. The PCR was carried out with 60 Vbeta primers and 13 Jbeta primers. Only in-frame clones appear in the TCRdb table, and some are missing; sequencing was by immunoSEQ multiplex PCR. The repertoire has 150,000 to 200,000 clones, 60% to 80% of them found once; the top ten carry about 3.1%. The material sequenced was PBMCs. Every receptor here comes from a female donor in good health and CMV-seronegative.

This clone was recorded only once. The V gene is TRBV9, the J gene TRBJ2-5; 8 bases agree with TRBD1. The V and J ends lost 7 bases and 4 bases, in that order; junction bases with no gene match: 12. CDR3 length: 15 amino acids. The germline V gene has CDR1 SGDLS and CDR2 YYNGEE. CDR3 amino acids: CASATDRGVGETQYF. In DNA form, the CDR3 reads TGTGCCAGCGCCACAGACAGGGGTGTGGGAGAGACCCAGTACTTC. Drawing the rest from reference TRBV9 and TRBJ2-5, the complete variable domain is DSGVTQTPKHLITATGQRVTLRCSPRSGDLSVYWYQQSLDQGLQFLIQYYNGEERAKGNILERFSAQQFPDLHSELNLSSLELGDSALYFCASATDRGVGETQYFGPGTRLLVL.

The chain employs TRBV30 and TRBJ2-1; weak D call: TRBD1 (5 bases). In germline, CDR1 is GTSNPN, CDR2 SVGIG (reference sequence). Trimming pared 5 bases from V and 9 bases from J, leaving 17 bases between. This CDR3 contains 13 residues. For the CDR3, the DNA is TGTGCCTGGGGGGTAGGGGTTCCAGGTGAGCAGTTCTTC. Its protein product is CAWGVGVPGEQFF.

The chain links TRBV29-1 to TRBJ2-5, with TRBD1 matching over 9 bases. The J call is doubtful: the DNA matches TRBJ2-7 better. CDR1 is SQVTM, CDR2 ANQGSEA, per germline. This CDR3 is 13 amino acids long. CDR3: CSASGTGSYEQYF. The CDR3 DNA follows: TGCAGCGCCTCCGGGACAGGGAGTTACGAGCAGTACTTC.

This chain connects TRBV6-6 to TRBJ1-5; the D gene is possibly TRBD1 (5 bases). Germline V gives CDR1 MNHNY, CDR2 SVGAGI (reference sequence). V was trimmed by 4 bases and J by 5 bases, leaving 12 bases between them. The CDR3 extends over 14 amino acids. The CDR3 region has the DNA TGTGCCAGCAGTTTTACAGGACCTGATCAGCCCCAGCATTTT. Its protein is CASSFTGPDQPQHF.

The V gene is TRBV10-1, the J gene TRBJ2-1, with D maybe TRBD2 (6 bases). Trimming removed 3 bases from V and 3 bases from J, with 9 bases in between. The CDR3 spans 14 residues. The V gene's germline CDR1 is WNHNN and CDR2 SYGVQD (reference sequence). Here the CDR3 reads CASSDGGFYNEQFF. The CDR3 DNA reads as TGCGCCAGCAGTGACGGAGGGTTCTACAATGAGCAGTTCTTC.

CDR3 nucleotides: TGTGCCAGCAGCTTAAGTGGTAGCGGGAGACGGAATGAGCAGTTCTTC. Its translation is CASSLSGSGRRNEQFF. The chain uses TRBV7-3 and TRBJ2-1, with 9 bases aligning to TRBD2. Germline CDR1 reads SGHTA; CDR2 reads FQGTGA. V was clipped by 1 base and J by 7 bases; unmatched bases: 8. There are 16 residues in the CDR3.

V usage is TRBV5-6 and J usage is TRBJ2-5; 12 positions match TRBD1. The ends lost 5 bases at V and 5 bases at J; junction bases unmatched: 10. The CDR3 has 16 amino acids. Looked up from germline, CDR1 is SGHDT and CDR2 is YYEEEE. CDR3 region: CASRRPGQGARETQYF. Written as DNA, the CDR3 is TGTGCCAGCAGACGACCGGGACAGGGGGCGCGGGAGACCCAGTACTTC.

The chain joins TRBV7-9 to TRBJ1-5; possibly TRBD1 for D (6 bases). V was pared by 1 base and J by 6 bases, with 19 bases between. Germline V gene sequence: CDR1 SEHNR, CDR2 FQNEAQ (reference sequence). This CDR3 contains 17 residues. The CDR3, as DNA: TGTGCCAGCAGCTTAGAAGAGGGGGTAGAGGGGATTCAGCCCCAGCATTTT. Protein product: CASSLEEGVEGIQPQHF.

This chain uses TRBV5-1 with TRBJ2-3; D perhaps matches TRBD1 (6 bases). V lost 3 bases, J lost 3 bases, and 14 bases lay in between. The germline CDR1 and CDR2 sequences are SGHRS and YFSETQ. This CDR3 is built from 15 residues. The CDR3 DNA follows: TGCGCCAGCAGCTCGCCAATAGGGGGAACAGATACGCAGTATTTT. Amino acids: CASSSPIGGTDTQYF.

The chain carries TRBV4-3 and TRBJ1-2; D ambiguous. Germline CDR1 and CDR2: LGHNA and YSLEER. CDR3 length equals 15 residues. Trimming took 0 bases from V and 2 from J, leaving 10 bases between them. CDR3 region: CASSQDWRVNYGYTF. CDR3 in DNA: TGCGCCAGCAGCCAAGATTGGAGGGTAAACTATGGCTACACCTTC.

This chain joins TRBV7-2 and TRBJ1-4; D unresolved. Germline CDR1 reads SGHTA; CDR2 reads FQGNSA. The CDR3 has 15 residues. V lost 0 bases to trimming and J lost 0 bases, with 5 bases between them. The CDR3 nucleotides read TGTGCCAGCAGCTTAGCTCGGGCAACTAATGAAAAACTGTTTTTT. The encoded protein is CASSLARATNEKLFF.

The chain uses TRBV5-6 and TRBJ2-7; D may be TRBD1 (6 bases). Per the germline V gene, CDR1 is SGHDT and CDR2 is YYEEEE. The CDR3 runs to 15 residues. V was shortened by 4 bases and J by 3 bases, with 17 bases between the two germline ends. This chain's CDR3 is CASSPYRVMGYEQYF. CDR3 nucleotides: TGTGCCAGCAGCCCGTACAGGGTGATGGGCTACGAGCAGTACTTC. The full variable domain, its missing parts supplied by reference TRBV5-6 and TRBJ2-7, is DAGVTQSPTHLIKTRGQQVTLRCSPKSGHDTVSWYQQALGQGPQFIFQYYEEEERQRGNFPDRFSGHQFPNYSSELNVNALLLGDSALYLCASSPYRVMGYEQYFGPGTRLTVT.

This clone was detected only once. CDR3 region: CAQGGVGTKNEKLFF. CDR3 sequence (DNA): TGTGCCCAGGGGGGTGTTGGGACAAAGAATGAAAAACTGTTTTTT. The gene calls are TRBV30 and TRBJ1-4, with 7 nucleotides matching TRBD1. The CDR3 spans 15 residues. V dropped 8 bases and J dropped 5; count of bases not matched to a gene: 14. Germline CDR1 GTSNPN, CDR2 SVGIG (reference sequence). Drawing the rest from reference TRBV30 and TRBJ1-4, the complete variable domain is SQTIHQWPATLVQPVGSPLSLECTVEGTSNPNLYWYRQAAGRGLQLLFYSVGIGQISSEVPQNLSASRPQDRQFILSSKKLLLSDSGFYLCAQGGVGTKNEKLFFGSGTQLSVL.

The V call is TRBV5-1, the J call TRBJ2-1; a possible D gene is TRBD2 (6 bases). The V end lost 2 bases, the J end lost 6 bases, and 18 bases lay between the germline ends. The CDR3 length is 16 residues. Germline V gene sequence: CDR1 SGHRS, CDR2 YFSETQ. CDR3 protein: CASSFSGPEVLNEQFF. Here the CDR3 DNA reads TGCGCCAGCAGCTTTAGCGGTCCGGAGGTTCTCAATGAGCAGTTCTTC. The full variable domain, with the rest looked up from reference TRBV5-1 and TRBJ2-1, is KAGVTQTPRYLIKTRGQQVTLSCSPISGHRSVSWYQQTPGQGLQFLFEYFSETQRNKGNFPGRFSGRQFSNSRSEMNVSTLELGDSALYLCASSFSGPEVLNEQFFGPGTRLTVL.

The chain links TRBV28 to TRBJ1-1; D possibly corresponds to TRBD1 (6 bases). Germline CDR1 is MDHEN and CDR2 is SYDVKM. Trimming cost V 5 bases and J 1 base, with 8 bases left between them. The CDR3 loop spans 13 amino acids. The DNA for the CDR3 is TGTGCCAGCAGTATACAGGGGAACACTGAAGCTTTCTTT. Protein product: CASSIQGNTEAFF.